Each of the 2 T cell receptor beta chains below was sequenced from the same sample in a study of blood T cells in healthy people across ages. A second PCR of roughly 7 to 11 cycles used a sample-barcoded 5' primer and a J-beta primer mix. MiXCR, applied by TCRdb to the 5' RACE reads, yields one record per CDR3 protein. The sample consists of around 820,000 distinct CDR3 sequences, approximately 25% of them appearing once. This sample was also put to use in a study of T cells of mothers and their children.

The sample was blood. The source of these receptors is a boy between 5 and 17 years old in good health.

The chain uses TRBV20-1 and TRBJ1-1, with D possibly matching TRBD1 (5 bases). CDR1 and CDR2 from the germline V gene are DFQATT and SNEGSKA (reference sequence). V was clipped by 0 bases and J by 0 bases, with 8 bases between them. This CDR3 spans 14 amino acids. CDR3 residues: CSARDQGMNTEAFF. The CDR3 DNA follows: TGCAGTGCTAGAGATCAGGGTATGAACACTGAAGCTTTCTTT.

In nucleotides, the CDR3 is TGCAGCGTTGTTTCGATGAGCACTGAAGCTTTCTTT. The encoded protein is CSVVSMSTEAFF. V usage is TRBV29-1 and J usage is TRBJ1-1; D is ambiguous. Trimming cost V 4 bases and J 4 bases, with 10 bases left between them. CDR1 and CDR2 from the germline V gene are SQVTM and ANQGSEA. This CDR3 has 12 amino acids.